The next 30 T cell receptor beta chains were all read from a single sample in a study of shared clonotypes between healthy human individuals. Naive-designated CD8 cells lacked CD45RO, were positively enriched for CCR7, and omitted terminally differentiated effector memory CD45RA+ cells. Assay used: immunoSEQ multiplex PCR; TCRdb lists only in-frame clones, some missing. In the table there are some 2.1 million clones, around 95% of which are singletons. The material sequenced was naive CD8+ T cells from PBMCs. The source is a man younger than 35 in good health. Some clones in this sample may be carry-over from other donors' samples.

The chain recombines TRBV5-4 with TRBJ2-7; 13 bases fit TRBD2. The germline V gene has CDR1 SGHNT and CDR2 YYREEE (reference sequence). Trimming removed 1 base from V and 2 bases from J; junction bases left unmatched: 3. The CDR3 is made up of 16 amino acids. The CDR3 here is CASSLPGLAGPYEQYF. CDR3 sequence (DNA): TGTGCCAGCAGCTTGCCGGGACTAGCGGGACCCTACGAGCAGTACTTC.

V usage is TRBV4-2 and J usage is TRBJ1-2; no reliable D call. The CDR3 spans 15 residues. Germline CDR1 and CDR2: LGHNA and YNFKEQ. Trimming removed 0 bases from V and 2 bases from J, with 10 bases in between. In nucleotides, the CDR3 is TGTGCCAGCAGCCAAGATCCGAGTCGGAACTATGGCTACACCTTC. Residues: CASSQDPSRNYGYTF.

The chain combines TRBV28 with TRBJ2-1; D is unclear. Trimming took off 7 bases at V and 8 bases at J, with 12 bases between the two ends. CDR1 and CDR2 from the germline V gene are MDHEN and SYDVKM. The CDR3 extends over 12 amino acids. CDR3 in amino acids: CASNSLIDEQFF. DNA of the CDR3: TGTGCCAGCAACAGCCTAATAGATGAGCAGTTCTTC.

The chain carries TRBV7-6 and TRBJ2-1, with D unresolved. Per the germline V gene, CDR1 is SGHVS and CDR2 is FNYEAQ. V lost 5 bases and J 15 bases, leaving 14 bases between the germline ends. The CDR3 runs 11 residues. CDR3 sequence: CASSLGSGTFF. The CDR3 nucleotides read TGTGCCAGCAGCCTCGGCTCAGGAACGTTCTTC. Supplemented by reference TRBV7-6 and TRBJ2-1, the full variable domain reads GAGVSQSPRYKVTKRGQDVALRCDPISGHVSLYWYRQALGQGPEFLTYFNYEAQQDKSGLPNDRFSAERPEGSISTLTIQRTEQRDSAMYRCASSLGSGTFFGPGTRLTVL.

The V and J genes are TRBV19 and TRBJ2-3; D not resolved. CDR3 length: 16 amino acids. CDR1 and CDR2 (germline): LNHDA, SQIVND (reference sequence). Deletions cut 4 bases from V and 2 bases from J, with 16 bases between. CDR3: CASSTRHQVPTDTQYF. The CDR3 DNA follows: TGTGCCAGTAGTACCCGACATCAGGTCCCCACAGATACGCAGTATTTT.

As concerns this clone: The same CDR3 also results from other DNA sequences found in this sample. V and J are TRBV5-1 and TRBJ1-1, with 7 bases that match TRBD1. Germline V gene lookup returns CDR1 SGHRS and CDR2 YFSETQ. This CDR3 is built from 15 residues. The junction had 2 bases not matched to a gene; V was cut back by 0 bases and J by 0 bases. The CDR3 is CASSLAGQMNTEAFF. The CDR3 region has the DNA TGCGCCAGCAGCTTGGCGGGACAGATGAACACTGAAGCTTTCTTT. The full variable domain, with the rest looked up from reference TRBV5-1 and TRBJ1-1, is KAGVTQTPRYLIKTRGQQVTLSCSPISGHRSVSWYQQTPGQGLQFLFEYFSETQRNKGNFPGRFSGRQFSNSRSEMNVSTLELGDSALYLCASSLAGQMNTEAFFGQGTRLTVV.

This chain joins TRBV6-5 and TRBJ1-4, with TRBD1 matching 10 bases. V dropped 6 bases and J dropped 6; count of bases not matched to a gene: 4. CDR3 size: 14 residues. CDR1 is MNHEY, CDR2 SVGAGI, per germline. The CDR3 spells CASREGQGYEKLFF. As DNA, the CDR3 is TGTGCCAGCAGAGAGGGACAGGGGTATGAAAAACTGTTTTTT.

The V gene is TRBV6-6, the J gene TRBJ1-1; maybe TRBD1 (6 bases). This CDR3 has 14 residues. Trimming shortened V by 7 bases and J by 3 bases, and 15 bases separated the two germline ends. The V gene's germline CDR1 is MNHNY and CDR2 SVGAGI (reference sequence). Here the CDR3 reads CASIPAGEDTEAFF. The CDR3 DNA follows: TGTGCCAGCATCCCCGCAGGGGAGGACACTGAAGCTTTCTTT.

The chain joins TRBV7-9 to TRBJ2-3; TRBD2 matches 10 bases. Trimming took 6 bases from V and 6 from J; bases not matched to a gene: 6. There are 14 residues in the CDR3. From germline, CDR1 is SEHNR and CDR2 FQNEAQ (reference sequence). The CDR3 nucleotides read TGTGCCAGCAGGACTAGCGGGCCGGCGGATACGCAGTATTTT. Amino acid sequence: CASRTSGPADTQYF. Full variable domain (rest looked up from reference TRBV7-9 and TRBJ2-3): DTGVSQNPRHKITKRGQNVTFRCDPISEHNRLYWYRQTLGQGPEFLTYFQNEAQLEKSRLLSDRFSAERPKGSFSTLEIQRTEQGDSAMYLCASRTSGPADTQYFGPGTRLTVL.

As DNA, the CDR3 is TGTGCCAGCAGCGAGAATGGGGGCGGGAAGCCCCAGCATTTT. Translated, it gives CASSENGGGKPQHF. The V gene is TRBV9, the J gene TRBJ1-5; weak D call: TRBD1 (6 bases). From germline, CDR1 is SGDLS and CDR2 YYNGEE. V was shortened by 3 bases and J by 8 bases, with 15 bases between the two germline ends. This CDR3 contains 14 residues.

The chain has TRBV29-1 and TRBJ1-1; no firm D call. V lost 4 bases and J lost 4, with 13 bases in between. CDR1 is SQVTM and CDR2 is ANQGSEA in the germline V gene. This CDR3 is 13 amino acids long. CDR3 nucleotides: TGCAGCGTTGGCACCGGGTACGGCACTGAAGCTTTCTTT. As protein: CSVGTGYGTEAFF.

The chain links TRBV9 to TRBJ2-2, with TRBD1 identical over 10 bases. This CDR3 is 20 amino acids long. Germline CDR1 and CDR2: SGDLS and YYNGEE. V gave up 3 bases and J gave up 0 bases; unmatched junction bases: 14. CDR3 sequence reads: CASSAPGTGVQTANTGELFF. In nucleotides, the CDR3 is TGTGCCAGCAGCGCCCCCGGGACAGGGGTCCAAACTGCGAACACCGGGGAGCTGTTTTTT. Based on the CDR3 plus reference TRBV9 and TRBJ2-2, the full variable domain is DSGVTQTPKHLITATGQRVTLRCSPRSGDLSVYWYQQSLDQGLQFLIQYYNGEERAKGNILERFSAQQFPDLHSELNLSSLELGDSALYFCASSAPGTGVQTANTGELFFGEGSRLTVL.

This chain uses TRBV2 with TRBJ2-1, with TRBD2 matching over 11 bases. CDR1 and CDR2 (germline): SNHLY, FYNNEI. The V segment lost 11 bases and the J segment 7 bases; nucleotides outside the gene matches: 10. The CDR3 contains 14 residues. CDR3 region: CAFLSGRASNEQFF. CDR3 nucleotides: TGTGCCTTCCTTAGCGGGAGGGCCTCAAATGAGCAGTTCTTC.

The rearrangement links TRBV6-1 to TRBJ2-3, with TRBD1 as a possible D gene (5 bases). Trimming shortened V by 6 bases and J by 1 base, and 14 bases separated the two germline ends. Germline V gives CDR1 MNHNS, CDR2 SASEGT. The CDR3 spans 15 residues. The CDR3: CASSPGRQRTDTQYF. CDR3 DNA: TGTGCCAGCAGCCCCGGAAGACAGCGCACAGATACGCAGTATTTT.

The chain links TRBV10-3 to TRBJ2-1, with D maybe TRBD1 (6 bases). Looked up from germline, CDR1 is ENHRY and CDR2 is SYGVKD. The CDR3 has 14 residues. Trimming cost V 2 bases and J 7 bases, with 12 bases left between them. In nucleotides, the CDR3 is TGTGCCATCAGTGAGAGGACAGTTCTAAATGAGCAGTTCTTC. Amino acids: CAISERTVLNEQFF.

The chain combines TRBV7-7 with TRBJ2-1, with D perhaps given as TRBD1 or TRBD2 (6 bases each). This CDR3 has 12 amino acids. V was cut by 4 bases and J by 10 bases, with 11 bases left in between. Germline-derived CDR1 and CDR2 are SSHAT and FNYEAQ (reference sequence). The CDR3 is CASSSTGAEQFF. The CDR3 DNA is TGTGCCAGCAGCTCGACGGGGGCAGAGCAGTTCTTC. Drawing the rest from reference TRBV7-7 and TRBJ2-1, the complete variable domain is GAGVSQSPRYKVTKRGQDVTLRCDPISSHATLYWYQQALGQGPEFLTYFNYEAQPDKSGLPSDRFSAERPEGSISTLTIQRTEQRDSAMYRCASSSTGAEQFFGPGTRLTVL.

The V call is TRBV5-4, the J call TRBJ1-4; 8 bases align to TRBD1. CDR3 length: 15 amino acids. Trimming took 3 bases from V and 8 from J; bases not matched to a gene: 9. Germline assignment: CDR1 SGHNT and CDR2 YYREEE (reference sequence). As DNA, the CDR3 is TGTGCCAGCAGCTCCCCCGGGACAGGTGACGAAAAACTGTTTTTT. Translation gives CASSSPGTGDEKLFF.

The V and J genes are TRBV4-1 and TRBJ2-5; TRBD1 matches at 7 bases. Looked up from germline, CDR1 is MGHRA and CDR2 is YSYEKL. CDR3 size: 16 residues. With 0 bases clipped from V and 2 bases from J, the junction kept 6 bases outside the gene matches. For the CDR3, the DNA is TGCGCCAGCAGCCAAGATTTCTCCAGGGGGCAAGAGACCCAGTACTTC. Its translation is CASSQDFSRGQETQYF.

The V and J genes are TRBV5-6 and TRBJ2-3, with 7 bases fitting TRBD2. The CDR3 has 16 amino acids. Germline V gene data show CDR1 as SGHDT and CDR2 as YYEEEE. Trimming removed 4 bases from V and 4 bases from J; junction bases left unmatched: 12. The CDR3 DNA sequence: TGTGCCAGCAGCGGAAAGCGGGACCTAACGGCAGATACGCAGTATTTT. Its translation: CASSGKRDLTADTQYF.

This sequence joins TRBV28 and TRBJ1-2; 11 bases fit TRBD1. J gave up 3 bases and V 6 bases, and 6 bases lay outside the gene matches. The CDR3 has 15 amino acids. Per germline, CDR1 MDHEN and CDR2 SYDVKM. In DNA, the CDR3 is TGTGCCAGCAGCCAGGGACAGGGGGTCGACTATGGCTACACCTTC. Protein product: CASSQGQGVDYGYTF.

The chain is built from TRBV9 and TRBJ1-3; 8 bases map to TRBD1. The CDR3 runs 18 residues. Germline trimming cut 0 bases from V and 0 bases from J; bases unmatched to any gene: 8. Looked up from germline, CDR1 is SGDLS and CDR2 is YYNGEE. Here the CDR3 reads CASSVDTGGHYSGNTIYF. Written as DNA, the CDR3 is TGTGCCAGCAGCGTAGATACAGGGGGACACTACTCTGGAAACACCATATATTTT.

The chain carries TRBV9 and TRBJ2-3; 7 nucleotides line up with TRBD2. V was pared by 0 bases and J by 2 bases, with 3 bases of the junction left unmatched. Germline V gives CDR1 SGDLS, CDR2 YYNGEE. This CDR3 is built from 15 residues. CDR3 amino acids: CASSVDGRNTDTQYF. The CDR3 nucleotides read TGTGCCAGCAGCGTAGACGGGAGGAACACAGATACGCAGTATTTT.

Only one count was recorded for this clone. The gene calls are TRBV4-1 and TRBJ2-1; 10 nucleotides line up with TRBD2. Germline V CDR1 and CDR2: MGHRA, YSYEKL. This CDR3 spans 17 amino acids. V shed 1 base and J 5 bases; nucleotides not matched to a gene: 8. The CDR3, as DNA: TGCGCCAGCAGCCAAGTTAAGCGGGAGGGCCCCCACAATGAGCAGTTCTTC. It translates to CASSQVKREGPHNEQFF.

The chain employs TRBV30 and TRBJ1-2, with a possible D match to TRBD1 (5 bases). CDR1 and CDR2 from the germline V gene are GTSNPN and SVGIG (reference sequence). This CDR3 is built from 13 residues. Deletions cut 3 bases from V and 4 bases from J, with 12 bases between. The chain's CDR3 is CAWSGVGGYGYTF. CDR3 nucleotide sequence: TGTGCCTGGAGCGGGGTTGGGGGCTATGGCTACACCTTC.

This chain links TRBV7-6 with TRBJ2-1; 10 bases match TRBD2. V lost 6 bases to trimming and J lost 8 bases; unmatched junction nucleotides: 22. The CDR3 spans 19 residues. Germline V gives CDR1 SGHVS, CDR2 FNYEAQ. CDR3: CASSVLAQAGGEVGDEQFF. The CDR3, as DNA: TGTGCCAGCAGTGTGTTGGCCCAAGCGGGAGGGGAGGTCGGGGATGAGCAGTTCTTC.

This chain connects TRBV28 to TRBJ2-1; 8 bases fit TRBD2. Trimming cost V 6 bases and J 4 bases; bases outside gene matches: 8. The germline V gene encodes CDR1 MDHEN and CDR2 SYDVKM. The length of the CDR3 is 15 residues. The CDR3 loop is CASSSTGGLYNEQFF. The CDR3 DNA reads as TGTGCCAGCAGCTCGACGGGAGGGTTGTACAATGAGCAGTTCTTC.

The chain combines TRBV19 with TRBJ2-1, with TRBD1 matching over 9 bases. Germline trimming cut 5 bases from V and 5 bases from J; bases unmatched to any gene: 4. Germline V gene data show CDR1 as LNHDA and CDR2 as SQIVND (reference sequence). This CDR3 spans 14 amino acids. In DNA form, the CDR3 reads TGTGCCAGTAGTCGACAGGGGGGAGACAATGAGCAGTTCTTC. It codes for CASSRQGGDNEQFF.

V gene TRBV7-9 combines with J gene TRBJ2-7; the D gene is possibly TRBD1 (6 bases). CDR3 length: 15 amino acids. Trimming stripped 3 bases from V and 3 bases from J, with 15 bases between. Germline values: CDR1 SEHNR, CDR2 FQNEAQ (reference sequence). The CDR3 protein is CASSFYTGTIYEQYF. CDR3 bases: TGTGCCAGCAGCTTCTACACCGGGACAATCTACGAGCAGTACTTC.

This clone was observed a single time. The V and J genes are TRBV30 and TRBJ2-1, with D perhaps TRBD1 or TRBD2 (5 bases each). Germline CDR1 is GTSNPN and CDR2 is SVGIG (reference sequence). The V end lost 2 bases, the J end lost 5 bases, and 10 bases lay between the germline ends. The CDR3 is 13 amino acids. The DNA of the CDR3 is TGTGCCTGGAGTCGCCGGGACCACAATGAGCAGTTCTTC. Its translation: CAWSRRDHNEQFF.

This clone was found once. This chain connects TRBV15 to TRBJ2-1; D unresolved. Trimming removed 5 bases from V and 4 bases from J, with 6 bases in between. The CDR3 runs 12 residues. Germline V gene sequence: CDR1 LNHNV, CDR2 YYDKDF (reference sequence). This CDR3 is CATSQNYNEQFF. In DNA, the CDR3 is TGTGCCACCAGCCAAAATTACAATGAGCAGTTCTTC.